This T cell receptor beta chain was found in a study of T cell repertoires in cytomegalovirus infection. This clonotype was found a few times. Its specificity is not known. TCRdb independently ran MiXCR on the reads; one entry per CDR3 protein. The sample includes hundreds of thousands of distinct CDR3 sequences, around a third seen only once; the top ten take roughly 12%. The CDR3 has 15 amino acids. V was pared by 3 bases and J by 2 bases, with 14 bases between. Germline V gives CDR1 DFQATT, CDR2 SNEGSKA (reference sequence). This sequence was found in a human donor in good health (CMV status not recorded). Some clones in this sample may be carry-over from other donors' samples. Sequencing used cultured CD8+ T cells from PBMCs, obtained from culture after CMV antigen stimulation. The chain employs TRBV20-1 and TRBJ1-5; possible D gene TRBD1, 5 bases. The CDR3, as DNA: TGCAGTGCTAGTGTGAAGCAGGGTGGCAATCAGCCCCAGCATTTT. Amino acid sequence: CSASVKQGGNQPQHF.